These 11 T cell receptor beta chains came from one sample sequenced in a study of cytomegalovirus exposure and HLA in healthy donors. The PCR employed 60 Vbeta primers together with 13 Jbeta primers. The table came from immunoSEQ multiplex PCR; TCRdb's copy has only in-frame clones and leaves some out. The table shows 97,000 or so clones, with around a tenth occurring only once. The specimen was PBMCs. The receptors originated from a man in his fifties or sixties in good health and CMV-seropositive.

In this sample, this clone turned up a few times. The chain carries TRBV28 and TRBJ1-5; D gene ambiguous. The CDR3 length is 16 residues. V lost 0 bases and J lost 5, with 14 bases in between. The V gene's germline CDR1 is MDHEN and CDR2 SYDVKM. The CDR3 sequence: CASSLWDLRAYQPQHF. The CDR3 bases are TGTGCCAGCAGTTTATGGGACTTACGGGCCTATCAGCCCCAGCATTTT.

This chain connects TRBV28 to TRBJ2-5, with 7 bases matching TRBD2. Germline-derived CDR1 and CDR2 are MDHEN and SYDVKM. V gave up 5 bases and J gave up 4 bases; unmatched junction bases: 10. CDR3 length: 15 amino acids. The CDR3 DNA follows: TGTGCCAGCAGTCCCGGGGGGATTGGGGCAGAGACCCAGTACTTC. As protein: CASSPGGIGAETQYF.

This clone was detected a few times. The rearrangement joins TRBV18 to TRBJ2-4, with D tentatively TRBD1 (6 bases). Trimming took off 3 bases at V and 7 bases at J, with 19 bases between the two ends. Germline V gene data show CDR1 as KGHSH and CDR2 as LQKENI. CDR3 size: 16 residues. Here the CDR3 DNA reads TGTGCCAGCTCACCGAGACAGGTAAAAGGAGGTAACATTCAGTACTTC. Its protein product is CASSPRQVKGGNIQYF.

The sample holds a few counts of this clone. The junction departs from the called germline gene at one end, perhaps through a read error. The V call is TRBV2, the J call TRBJ2-1; D is uncertain. The CDR3 runs 15 residues. CDR1 is SNHLY and CDR2 is FYNNEI in the germline V gene. CDR3 amino acids: CASRTSDSIYDEQFF. As DNA, the CDR3 is TGTGCCAGCAGGACGAGCGACTCAATCTACGATGAGCAGTTCTTC.

The CDR3 sequence: CASSLNPAGANVLTF. The DNA of the CDR3 is TGTGCCAGCAGCTTAAATCCCGCTGGGGCCAACGTCCTGACTTTC. This chain joins TRBV7-3 and TRBJ2-6; no reliable D call. Germline-derived CDR1 and CDR2 are SGHTA and FQGTGA. Trimming left V 1 base short and J 2 bases short, with 6 bases between. The CDR3 totals 15 residues.

This clone occurred a few times. V gene TRBV29-1 combines with J gene TRBJ2-3; a weak D match, TRBD1 (6 bases). The CDR3 is made up of 16 amino acids. The germline V and J ends were trimmed by 6 bases and 1 base, with 20 bases remaining between them. CDR1 is SQVTM and CDR2 is ANQGSEA in the germline V gene. The CDR3 nucleotides are TGCAGCGTCTCGGGCGTTCTAGCAGGGGGCACAGATACGCAGTATTTT. It specifies CSVSGVLAGGTDTQYF.

This clone appeared a few times. This chain connects TRBV10-3 to TRBJ2-1, with 8 bases that match TRBD2. With V trimmed by 5 bases and J by 1 base, 7 bases remained unmatched. Germline V gene sequence: CDR1 ENHRY, CDR2 SYGVKD. The CDR3 runs 16 residues. In nucleotides, the CDR3 is TGTGCCATCAGTAGGACTAGCAAGGAATCCTACAATGAGCAGTTCTTC. It yields the protein CAISRTSKESYNEQFF.

This clone was detected a few times. The rearrangement links TRBV5-5 to TRBJ2-7; 15 positions agree with TRBD2. The germline V gene has CDR1 SGHKS and CDR2 YYEKEE (reference sequence). V gave up 0 bases and J gave up 9 bases; unmatched junction bases: 4. The CDR3 loop spans 15 amino acids. CDR3 sequence: CASSLGGLAGGRQYF. CDR3 coding DNA: TGTGCCAGCAGCTTGGGTGGACTAGCGGGAGGGAGGCAGTACTTC.

The rearrangement uses TRBV11-2 and TRBJ1-1; D is unresolved. With 2 bases removed from V and 6 bases from J, the gap between germline ends came to 7 bases. The CDR3 runs to 12 residues. CDR1 and CDR2 (germline): SGHAT, FQNNGV. The CDR3 is CASSLNSAEAFF. The CDR3 nucleotides are TGTGCCAGCAGCTTAAATTCAGCTGAAGCTTTCTTT.

This clone turned up a few times. Different DNA sequences within this sample yield the same CDR3. The rearrangement uses TRBV5-1 and TRBJ2-7; D unclear. CDR3 length: 13 residues. CDR1 and CDR2 from the germline V gene are SGHRS and YFSETQ. V was cut by 0 bases and J by 2 bases, with 6 bases left in between. CDR3 region: CASSLELTYEQYF. In DNA form, the CDR3 reads TGCGCCAGCAGCTTGGAGCTTACCTACGAGCAGTACTTC.

Note on this clone: Because it lacks the conserved phenylalanine or tryptophan at the end, this CDR3 is likely a read error. The DNA is omitted, as the CDR3 cannot be located on it reliably, and the CDR3 follows TCRdb's listing. The chain's CDR3 is CAWTPGQGKPKHL. V gene TRBV30 combines with J gene TRBJ1-5; the table's D call of TRBD1 was not tested on the DNA. CDR1 GTSNPN and CDR2 SVGIG come from the germline V gene (reference sequence). The CDR3 length is 13 residues, termini included.